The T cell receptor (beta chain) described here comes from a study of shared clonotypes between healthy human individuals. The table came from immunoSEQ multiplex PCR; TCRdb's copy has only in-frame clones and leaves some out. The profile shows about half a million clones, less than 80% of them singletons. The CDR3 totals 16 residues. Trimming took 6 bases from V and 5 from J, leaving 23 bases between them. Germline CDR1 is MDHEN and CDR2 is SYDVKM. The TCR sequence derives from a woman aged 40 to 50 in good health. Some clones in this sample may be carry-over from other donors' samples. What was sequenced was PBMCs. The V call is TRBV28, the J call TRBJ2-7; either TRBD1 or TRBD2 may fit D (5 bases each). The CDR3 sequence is CASSPSAGRARHEQYF. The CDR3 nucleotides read TGTGCCAGCAGCCCCTCGGCGGGCAGGGCAAGGCACGAGCAGTACTTC.